The entry that follows covers one T cell receptor (beta chain) sequence. Antigen specificity is unknown. CDR3 size: 13 residues. Trimming removed 3 bases from V and 7 bases from J, with 9 bases in between. From germline, CDR1 is LGHDT and CDR2 YNNKEL (reference sequence). The entry originates in a study of blood T cells in healthy people across ages. Through a sample-barcoded 5' primer and a J-beta primer mix, a second PCR was run for roughly 6 to 11 cycles. The authors tagged each cDNA molecule using a template-switch adaptor with 12 random nucleotides. MiXCR, applied by TCRdb to the 5' RACE reads, yields one record per CDR3 protein. The table includes over 1,500,000 distinct CDR3 sequences, roughly 50% detected once. Points from the study as a whole: Unsorted PBMC material precluded a definitive naive versus antigen-experienced comparison.

The TCR comes from a woman in her 40s in good health. The chain is built from TRBV3-1 and TRBJ1-4; D gene unclear. Material for sequencing was blood. The CDR3 DNA reads as TGTGCCAGCAGCCACCTGAGTGCTGAAAAACTGTTTTTT. It encodes CASSHLSAEKLFF.